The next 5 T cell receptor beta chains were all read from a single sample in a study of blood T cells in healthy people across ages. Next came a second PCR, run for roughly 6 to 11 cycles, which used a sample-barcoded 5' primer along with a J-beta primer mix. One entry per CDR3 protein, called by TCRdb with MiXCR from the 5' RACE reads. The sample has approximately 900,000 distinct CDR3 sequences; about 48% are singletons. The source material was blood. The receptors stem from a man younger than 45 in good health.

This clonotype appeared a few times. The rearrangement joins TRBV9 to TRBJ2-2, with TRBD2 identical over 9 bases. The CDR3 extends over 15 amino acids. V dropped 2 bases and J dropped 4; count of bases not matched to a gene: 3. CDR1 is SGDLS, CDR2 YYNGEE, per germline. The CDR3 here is CASSVSLAGTGELFF. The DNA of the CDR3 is TGTGCCAGCAGCGTGTCACTAGCGGGCACCGGGGAGCTGTTTTTT.

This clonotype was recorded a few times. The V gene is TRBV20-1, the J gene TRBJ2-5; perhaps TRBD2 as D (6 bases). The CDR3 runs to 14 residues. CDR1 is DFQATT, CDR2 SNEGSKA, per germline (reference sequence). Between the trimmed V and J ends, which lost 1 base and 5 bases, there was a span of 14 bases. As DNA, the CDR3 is TGCAGTGCTAGAGTAACCGGGGGATCTGAGACCCAGTACTTC. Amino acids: CSARVTGGSETQYF.

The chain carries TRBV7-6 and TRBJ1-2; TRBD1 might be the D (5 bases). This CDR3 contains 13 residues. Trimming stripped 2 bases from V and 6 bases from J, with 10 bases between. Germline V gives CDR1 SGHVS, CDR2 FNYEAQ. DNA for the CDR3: TGTGCCAGCAGCTTAAATTCAGGGAATGGCTACACCTTC. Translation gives CASSLNSGNGYTF.

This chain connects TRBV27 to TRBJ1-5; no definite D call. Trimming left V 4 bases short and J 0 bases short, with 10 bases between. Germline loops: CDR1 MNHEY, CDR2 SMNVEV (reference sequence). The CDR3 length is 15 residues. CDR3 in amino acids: CASSSTVYSNQPQHF. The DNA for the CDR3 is TGTGCCAGCAGTTCGACGGTTTATAGCAATCAGCCCCAGCATTTT.

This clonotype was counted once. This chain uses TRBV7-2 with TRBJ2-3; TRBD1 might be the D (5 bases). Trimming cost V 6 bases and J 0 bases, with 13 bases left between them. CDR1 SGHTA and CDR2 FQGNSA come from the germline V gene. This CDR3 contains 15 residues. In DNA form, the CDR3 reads TGTGCCAGCAGACCCCCAGGGATTAGCACAGATACGCAGTATTTT. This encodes CASRPPGISTDTQYF.